Presented here are 21 T cell receptor beta chains from one specimen sequenced in a study of T-cell memory formation after mild COVID-19. TCRdb independently ran MiXCR on the 5' RACE reads; one entry per CDR3 protein. The sample has hundreds of thousands of distinct CDR3 sequences; 8% to 10% are singletons. Sequences were obtained from PBMCs or a T cell subset sorted from them (not recorded which). These receptors all stem from a man aged 18 to 30 who had mild COVID-19 (a few samples of this study predate the infection). Cell type and time point are not known.

The chain has TRBV9 and TRBJ2-5; 8 nucleotides match TRBD2. This CDR3 has 14 residues. The V gene's germline CDR1 is SGDLS and CDR2 YYNGEE. Trimming took 3 bases from V and 2 from J; bases not matched to a gene: 3. The DNA of the CDR3 is TGTGCCAGCAGCGCAGCGGGGGTACAAGAGACCCAGTACTTC. This gives the protein CASSAAGVQETQYF.

This clonotype appeared a few times. The chain links TRBV12-5 to TRBJ2-7; the D gene is possibly TRBD1 (5 bases). The germline V gene has CDR1 LGHNT and CDR2 FRNRAP. This CDR3 has 15 amino acids. V was pared by 1 base and J by 1 base, with 11 bases between. The chain's CDR3 is CASGLGQPSSYEQYF. In DNA form, the CDR3 reads TGTGCTAGTGGTTTGGGACAGCCCAGTTCCTACGAGCAGTACTTC.

This clonotype was picked up many times. The chain combines TRBV5-1 with TRBJ2-1; 9 bases line up with TRBD2. V lost 4 bases and J lost 2; bases outside the gene matches: 4. CDR3 length equals 15 residues. The germline CDR1 and CDR2 sequences are SGHRS and YFSETQ. CDR3 amino acids: CASSLRLAAYNEQFF. CDR3 nucleotides: TGCGCCAGCAGCCTTCGACTAGCGGCCTACAATGAGCAGTTCTTC.

The V and J genes are TRBV7-2 and TRBJ1-5, with TRBD1 identical over 11 bases. The germline V gene encodes CDR1 SGHTA and CDR2 FQGNSA. The CDR3 length is 13 residues. V lost 3 bases to trimming and J lost 11 bases; unmatched junction nucleotides: 3. In DNA, the CDR3 is TGTGCCAGCAGCTTCGGGACAGGGGGGACCCAGCATTTT. It translates to CASSFGTGGTQHF.

The chain links TRBV11-1 to TRBJ2-1, with D unclear. The CDR3 is 14 amino acids. Looked up from germline, CDR1 is SGHAT and CDR2 is FQDESV (reference sequence). The V end lost 1 base, the J end lost 2 bases, and 6 bases lay between the germline ends. The CDR3 DNA reads TGTGCCAGCAGCTTAGTGGCAGCCTACAATGAGCAGTTCTTC. It yields the protein CASSLVAAYNEQFF.

This clonotype was counted a few times. The rearrangement links TRBV7-7 to TRBJ2-7, with 10 nucleotides matching TRBD1. CDR3 length: 15 amino acids. J was trimmed by 9 bases and V by 5 bases; bases with no gene match: 13. Germline V gene lookup returns CDR1 SSHAT and CDR2 FNYEAQ (reference sequence). The CDR3 DNA follows: TGTGCCAGCAGCCCGGGGACAGGGGCCACGGCCTCGCAGTACTTC. Encoded protein: CASSPGTGATASQYF.

V and J are TRBV5-1 and TRBJ1-3; D is unresolved. Trimming took off 0 bases at V and 5 bases at J, with 9 bases between the two ends. Germline CDR1 reads SGHRS; CDR2 reads YFSETQ. The CDR3 loop spans 14 amino acids. CDR3 sequence (DNA): TGCGCCAGCAGCTTGGGTCTAGTGCGAAACACCATATATTTT. This codes for CASSLGLVRNTIYF.

This clonotype was found many times. The chain joins TRBV6-6 to TRBJ2-5; D possibly corresponds to TRBD1 (6 bases). Germline V gene sequence: CDR1 MNHNY, CDR2 SVGAGI (reference sequence). Trimming shortened V by 5 bases and J by 5 bases, and 24 bases separated the two germline ends. CDR3 length equals 17 residues. The DNA of the CDR3 is TGTGCCAGCAGTAGTGGACAGTCCACTCCTCTTGCGGAGACCCAGTACTTC. Translated: CASSSGQSTPLAETQYF.

The chain's CDR3 is CASSSPGRNYGYTF. The CDR3 DNA is TGTGCCAGCAGCTCCCCCGGACGGAACTATGGCTACACCTTC. The V call is TRBV7-2, the J call TRBJ1-2; the D is unclear. This CDR3 comprises 14 residues. The germline V and J ends were trimmed by 4 bases and 2 bases, with 11 bases remaining between them. Germline loops: CDR1 SGHTA, CDR2 FQGNSA.

The rearrangement links TRBV18 to TRBJ2-5; 7 positions agree with TRBD1. V gave up 5 bases and J gave up 9 bases; unmatched junction bases: 6. CDR1 is KGHSH and CDR2 is LQKENI in the germline V gene. The CDR3 is 12 amino acids. The CDR3: CASSSNQGAQYF. DNA for the CDR3: TGTGCCAGCTCATCGAATCAGGGGGCCCAGTACTTC.

This clonotype was counted a few times. V usage is TRBV6-2 or TRBV6-3 and J usage is TRBJ1-1; D is unclear. V shed 0 bases and J shed 2 bases, with 16 bases lying between them. This CDR3 spans 17 amino acids. CDR1 and CDR2 from the germline V gene are MNHEY and SVGEGT. Here the CDR3 reads CASSYSKGLGSNTEAFF. For the CDR3, the DNA is TGTGCCAGCAGTTACTCGAAAGGCTTGGGCTCAAACACTGAAGCTTTCTTT.

V and J are TRBV9 and TRBJ2-2, with 7 bases fitting TRBD1. Germline V gene sequence: CDR1 SGDLS, CDR2 YYNGEE. Germline trimming cut 4 bases from V and 1 base from J; bases unmatched to any gene: 7. The CDR3 length is 16 residues. The CDR3 region is CASSFSTGKNTGELFF. CDR3 in DNA: TGTGCCAGCAGCTTTTCGACAGGGAAGAACACCGGGGAGCTGTTTTTT.

This clonotype was observed a few times. The chain is built from TRBV24-1 and TRBJ1-2, with D unclear. This CDR3 is built from 13 residues. Germline loops: CDR1 KGHDR, CDR2 SFDVKD. V was trimmed by 3 bases and J by 4 bases, leaving 8 bases between them. Here the CDR3 DNA reads TGTGCCACCAGTGATAAAGAGATCTATGGCTACACCTTC. Its translation is CATSDKEIYGYTF.

V gene TRBV4-2 combines with J gene TRBJ2-7; 10 bases line up with TRBD1. This CDR3 is built from 16 residues. The germline gives CDR1 LGHNA, CDR2 YNFKEQ. The V gene end was trimmed by 3 bases and the J gene end by 4 bases; junction bases not matched to a gene: 9. CDR3 DNA: TGTGCCAGCAGCCACCCCAGACAGGGGGCGAGATACGAGCAGTACTTC. The encoded protein is CASSHPRQGARYEQYF.

This clonotype was detected ten times or more. The chain is built from TRBV4-1 and TRBJ2-5; the D is unclear. The CDR3 runs 15 residues. Trimming left V 0 bases short and J 5 bases short, with 13 bases between. Per the germline V gene, CDR1 is MGHRA and CDR2 is YSYEKL. The CDR3 loop is CASSQDYDQSETQYF. DNA of the CDR3: TGCGCCAGCAGCCAAGATTACGACCAGTCGGAGACCCAGTACTTC.

The chain joins TRBV5-1 to TRBJ2-1; 7 nucleotides match TRBD1. The J segment lost 0 bases and the V segment lost 0 bases, leaving 6 bases of the junction unmatched. CDR1 and CDR2 (germline): SGHRS, YFSETQ. This CDR3 contains 17 residues. DNA of the CDR3: TGCGCCAGCAGCTTGGGACTGGGACAGAGCTCCTACAATGAGCAGTTCTTC. Translating it yields CASSLGLGQSSYNEQFF.

A few counts support this clonotype. This sequence joins TRBV4-3 and TRBJ1-1; TRBD1 might be the D (5 bases). The CDR3 extends over 15 amino acids. V lost 4 bases and J 1 base, leaving 13 bases between the germline ends. Germline CDR1 and CDR2: LGHNA and YSLEER. CDR3 coding DNA: TGCGCCAGCAGCCCTTCCTCGACAGCGAACACTGAAGCTTTCTTT. It codes for CASSPSSTANTEAFF.

J is TRBJ2-3 and V is TRBV7-9; D is ambiguous. Germline-derived CDR1 and CDR2 are SEHNR and FQNEAQ (reference sequence). Between the trimmed V and J ends, which lost 5 bases and 1 base, there was a span of 7 bases. This CDR3 is 13 amino acids long. This chain's CDR3 is CASSPGRTDTQYF. The CDR3 DNA sequence: TGTGCCAGCAGCCCGGGTCGCACAGATACGCAGTATTTT.

This clonotype was found a few times. The chain combines TRBV12-3 or TRBV12-4 with TRBJ2-3; D is possibly TRBD1 or TRBD2 (5 bases each). The CDR3 is 15 residues long. V gave up 5 bases and J gave up 2 bases, with 14 bases separating them. CDR3 region: CASSRTGTPTDTQYF. The DNA for the CDR3 is TGTGCCAGCAGTCGGACCGGGACGCCCACAGATACGCAGTATTTT.

The table lists this clonotype with a few counts. This chain joins TRBV9 and TRBJ2-5; D is ambiguous. Germline loops: CDR1 SGDLS, CDR2 YYNGEE. V was trimmed by 0 bases and J by 4 bases, leaving 10 bases between them. This CDR3 is 14 amino acids long. The chain's CDR3 is CASSVVASGETQYF. CDR3 sequence (DNA): TGTGCCAGCAGCGTAGTTGCCTCCGGAGAGACCCAGTACTTC.

This clonotype was counted between two and nine times. A read error may produce the germline difference seen at one junction end. J is TRBJ2-1 and V is TRBV29-1; 12 bases line up with TRBD2. Germline CDR1 is SQVTM and CDR2 is ANQGSEA. The CDR3 has 13 residues. The CDR3 sequence is CSLTSGGYSEQFF. The DNA of the CDR3 is TGCAGCCTAACTAGCGGGGGGTACAGTGAGCAGTTCTTC.